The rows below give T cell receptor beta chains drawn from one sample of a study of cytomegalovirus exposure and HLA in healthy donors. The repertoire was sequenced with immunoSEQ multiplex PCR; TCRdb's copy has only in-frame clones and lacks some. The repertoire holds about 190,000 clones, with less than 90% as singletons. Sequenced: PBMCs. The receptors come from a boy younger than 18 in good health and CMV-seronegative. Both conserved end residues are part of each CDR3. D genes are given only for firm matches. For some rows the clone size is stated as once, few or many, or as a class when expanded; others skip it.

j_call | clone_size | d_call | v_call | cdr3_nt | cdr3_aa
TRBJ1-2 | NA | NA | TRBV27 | TGTGCCAGCAAGGGGGGGGCCGGTGCCTATGGCTACACCTTC | CASKGGAGAYGYTF
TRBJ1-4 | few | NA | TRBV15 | TGTGCCACCGGGGAGGGGTTCGGGAGGGGGGAAAAACTGTTTTTT | CATGEGFGRGEKLFF
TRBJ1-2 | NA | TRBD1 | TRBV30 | TGTGCCTGGAGTTGGGACAGGGGGGCTGGTGCTGGCTACACCTTC | CAWSWDRGAGAGYTF
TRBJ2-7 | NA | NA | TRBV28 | TGTGCCATCCCGGGAGCTCGGGACTACGAGCAGTACTTC | CAIPGARDYEQYF
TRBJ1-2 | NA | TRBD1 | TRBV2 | TGTGCCAGCATCCGGGACAGAGATAACTATGGCTACACCTTC | CASIRDRDNYGYTF
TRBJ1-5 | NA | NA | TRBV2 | TGTGCCAGCAGTGAAGCACGACAACAGCCCCAGCATTTT | CASSEARQQPQHF
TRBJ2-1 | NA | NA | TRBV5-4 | TGTGCCAGCAACCCTTGGGGTCTAGGGCAGGGTGAGCAGTTCTTC | CASNPWGLGQGEQFF
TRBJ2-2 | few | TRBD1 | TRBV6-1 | TGTGCCAGCAGTGAACTTCTTCAAACGACAGGGATTGTGGGGGAGCTGTTTTTT | CASSELLQTTGIVGELFF
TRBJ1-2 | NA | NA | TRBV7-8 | TGTGCCAGTTCAACAATTCTTTTCTATGGCTACACCTTC | CASSTILFYGYTF
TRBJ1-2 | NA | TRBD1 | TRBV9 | TGTGCCAGCAGCATTCCGGGACAGGGAGGGCTTAACTATGGCTACACCTTC | CASSIPGQGGLNYGYTF
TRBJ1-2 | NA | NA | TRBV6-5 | TGTGCCAGCAGTTACTCAGGGGGCTATGGCTACACCTTC | CASSYSGGYGYTF
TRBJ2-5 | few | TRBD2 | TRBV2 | TGTGCCAGCAGGGAAACGGGACTAGCCCCACAGTACTTC | CASRETGLAPQYF
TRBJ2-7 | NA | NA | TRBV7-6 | TGTGCCAGCAGCTTAGAGGCAGGGTTGGGCTACGAGCAGTACTTC | CASSLEAGLGYEQYF
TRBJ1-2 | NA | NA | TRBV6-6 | TGTGCCAGCAGTTCATACGATAGAGGTGGCTACACCTTC | CASSSYDRGGYTF
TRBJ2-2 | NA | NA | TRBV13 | TGTGCCAGCAGCTTCACAGGAAGGGGCGACACCGGGGAGCTGTTTTTT | CASSFTGRGDTGELFF
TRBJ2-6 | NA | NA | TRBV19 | TGTGCCAGTACTAGGTACTCTGGGGCCAACGTCCTGACTTTC | CASTRYSGANVLTF
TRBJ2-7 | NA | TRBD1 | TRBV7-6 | TGTGCCAGCAGCTTAGCGGCGCAGGGGGTCCCCCAGGAGCAGTACTTC | CASSLAAQGVPQEQYF
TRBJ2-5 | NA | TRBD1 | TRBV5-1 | TGCGCCAGCCAGGGGGCCCGGGAGACCCAGTACTTC | CASQGARETQYF
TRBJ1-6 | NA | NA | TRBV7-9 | TGTGCCAGCAGCGCACGACAGTATTCACCCCTCCACTTT | CASSARQYSPLHF
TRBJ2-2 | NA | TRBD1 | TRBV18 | TGTGCCAGCTCACCTACTCTCGACAGGGTGAACACCGGGGAGCTGTTTTTT | CASSPTLDRVNTGELFF